These 32 T cell receptor beta chains originate from one sample sequenced in a study of cytomegalovirus exposure and HLA in healthy donors. PCR used 60 Vbeta primers and 13 Jbeta primers. The data were produced by immunoSEQ multiplex PCR, yet TCRdb's version contains in-frame clones alone and is incomplete. The table records about 110,000 clones, approximately 82% of them present only once. Sequencing used PBMCs. The receptors originated from a man between 25 and 39 years old in good health and CMV-seropositive.

The chain joins TRBV11-3 to TRBJ2-1; tentative D call: TRBD2 (8 bases). V was shortened by 4 bases and J by 5 bases, with 18 bases between the two germline ends. CDR1 and CDR2 from the germline V gene are SGHNT and YENEEA. CDR3 size: 16 residues. The CDR3 sequence is CASSSRGGQKNNEQFF. The CDR3 DNA reads TGTGCCAGCAGCTCACGGGGGGGACAGAAAAACAATGAGCAGTTCTTC.

As DNA, the CDR3 is TGTGCCAGCAGCCGTGGGCTTGGACAGGGAGGGGAGCAGTACTTC. This codes for CASSRGLGQGGEQYF. This rearrangement joins TRBV7-9 to TRBJ2-7; possibly TRBD1 for D (8 bases). Trimming stripped 5 bases from V and 7 bases from J, with 21 bases between. In germline, CDR1 is SEHNR, CDR2 FQNEAQ (reference sequence). The CDR3 is 15 amino acids.

CDR3 residues: CASSLGGPPYEQYF. CDR3 nucleotide sequence: TGTGCCAGCAGTTTAGGCGGGCCGCCCTACGAGCAGTACTTC. The chain recombines TRBV27 with TRBJ2-7; TRBD2 might be the D (5 bases). Germline loops: CDR1 MNHEY, CDR2 SMNVEV (reference sequence). V was cut by 2 bases and J by 2 bases, with 10 bases left in between. This CDR3 has 14 residues.

The chain couples TRBV11-2 to TRBJ1-2; D gene unclear. The V end lost 5 bases, the J end lost 4 bases, and 14 bases lay between the germline ends. CDR1 and CDR2 (germline): SGHAT, FQNNGV. The CDR3 is 14 amino acids. The CDR3 sequence: CASSTRPVRYGYTF. DNA of the CDR3: TGTGCCAGCAGCACGCGGCCCGTCCGCTATGGCTACACCTTC.

The chain joins TRBV10-3 to TRBJ2-7; TRBD2 might be the D (6 bases). V was pared by 0 bases and J by 2 bases, with 14 bases between. CDR3 size: 16 residues. The germline V gene has CDR1 ENHRY and CDR2 SYGVKD. As DNA, the CDR3 is TGTGCCATCAGTGAGTCGGGGACTTCTAAAACCTACGAGCAGTACTTC. This codes for CAISESGTSKTYEQYF.

The chain combines TRBV27 with TRBJ1-5; D is undetermined. Trimming took 6 bases from V and 1 from J, leaving 7 bases between them. Germline values: CDR1 MNHEY, CDR2 SMNVEV (reference sequence). The CDR3 totals 13 residues. The CDR3 region is CASSPLSNQPQHF. CDR3 sequence (DNA): TGTGCCAGCAGCCCCCTAAGCAATCAGCCCCAGCATTTT.

CDR3 in DNA: TGCGCCAGCAGTGAGATGGGGCGGGCGGGGGCCTCCTACGAGCAGTACTTC. Protein product: CASSEMGRAGASYEQYF. The genes are TRBV10-2 and TRBJ2-7; D is perhaps TRBD2 (7 bases). Between the trimmed V and J ends, which lost 2 bases and 0 bases, there was a span of 17 bases. There are 17 residues in the CDR3. Germline assignment: CDR1 WSHSY and CDR2 SAAADI.

The gene calls are TRBV7-2 and TRBJ2-2; 8 nucleotides agree with TRBD2. Germline CDR1 and CDR2: SGHTA and FQGNSA. This CDR3 comprises 16 residues. The ends lost 5 bases at V and 4 bases at J; junction bases unmatched: 9. CDR3 in amino acids: CASSPRPRGVTGELFF. In DNA form, the CDR3 reads TGTGCCAGCAGCCCGAGACCGCGGGGGGTCACCGGGGAGCTGTTTTTT.

The rearrangement uses TRBV19 and TRBJ2-7, with D possibly matching TRBD2 (5 bases). The CDR3 runs to 15 residues. Germline loops: CDR1 LNHDA, CDR2 SQIVND (reference sequence). V was shortened by 6 bases and J by 5 bases, with 20 bases between the two germline ends. CDR3: CASSQDGITEDEQYF. CDR3 nucleotides: TGTGCCAGTAGCCAAGATGGTATTACGGAGGACGAGCAGTACTTC.

The V gene is TRBV19, the J gene TRBJ2-1, with no clear D. The V and J ends lost 1 base and 6 bases respectively, with 13 bases between them. Germline V gives CDR1 LNHDA, CDR2 SQIVND (reference sequence). There are 15 residues in the CDR3. CDR3 DNA sequence: TGTGCCAGTAGTATAGGATCCAGGCCTCCCAATGAGCAGTTCTTC. Translation: CASSIGSRPPNEQFF.

V gene TRBV27 combines with J gene TRBJ1-5, with D perhaps TRBD1 (6 bases). Trimming took 4 bases from V and 5 from J, leaving 18 bases between them. The CDR3 sequence is 16 residues long. From germline, CDR1 is MNHEY and CDR2 SMNVEV (reference sequence). CDR3 residues: CASSWGPHRADQPQHF. The CDR3 region has the DNA TGTGCCAGCAGTTGGGGTCCCCACAGGGCGGATCAGCCCCAGCATTTT.

The rearrangement uses TRBV13 and TRBJ2-1, with 13 bases that match TRBD2. The CDR3 has 19 amino acids. Trimming at V came to 0 bases and at J to 6 bases, leaving 11 bases not matched to a gene. In germline, CDR1 is PRHDT, CDR2 FYEKMQ (reference sequence). As DNA, the CDR3 is TGTGCCAGCAGCTTAGGACTAGCGGGGGGGCCATCGGTCGGCAATGAGCAGTTCTTC. Protein sequence: CASSLGLAGGPSVGNEQFF.

On this clone itself: Its ends do not fully match the called genes, so a read error is possible. This chain links TRBV6-6 with TRBJ1-1; tentative D call: TRBD1 (6 bases). CDR1 is MNHNY, CDR2 SVGAGI, per germline (reference sequence). The CDR3 loop spans 16 amino acids. CDR3 sequence (DNA): TGTGCCAGCAGTTACCCGGGGGGGGCGGGGAACACTGAAGCTTCCTTT. Translated, it gives CASSYPGGAGNTEASF.

V gene TRBV28 combines with J gene TRBJ1-2; perhaps TRBD1 as D (6 bases). Germline values: CDR1 MDHEN, CDR2 SYDVKM. The CDR3 loop spans 14 amino acids. The ends were cut back, 5 bases at V and 4 bases at J, with 14 bases in the middle. CDR3 in DNA: TGTGCCAGCAGTAGGGGGGGGAGCGGCTATGGCTACACCTTC. It encodes CASSRGGSGYGYTF.

The chain carries TRBV28 and TRBJ2-4, with 9 bases fitting TRBD1. Germline loops: CDR1 MDHEN, CDR2 SYDVKM. V was clipped by 7 bases and J by 8 bases; unmatched bases: 12. This CDR3 has 15 amino acids. CDR3 in DNA: TGTGCCAGCACGGCCTTCCCGGGACAGGGTGACATTCAGTACTTC. Its translation is CASTAFPGQGDIQYF.

The rearrangement links TRBV28 to TRBJ2-7, with 8 bases fitting TRBD1. J was trimmed by 3 bases and V by 6 bases; bases with no gene match: 4. Germline CDR1 and CDR2: MDHEN and SYDVKM. This CDR3 spans 13 amino acids. In nucleotides, the CDR3 is TGTGCCAGCAGCTTTGACAGGGGCTACGAGCAGTACTTC. It translates to CASSFDRGYEQYF.

This clone was counted between two and nine times. The CDR3 spells CASSHGTGGFDEQFF. CDR3 bases: TGCGCCAGCAGCCATGGGACAGGGGGCTTCGATGAGCAGTTCTTC. This rearrangement joins TRBV4-3 to TRBJ2-1, with 12 bases identical to TRBD1. Germline CDR1 reads LGHNA; CDR2 reads YSLEER. CDR3 length: 15 residues. Unmatched junction bases numbered 5, after V lost 3 bases and J lost 8 bases.

The chain recombines TRBV7-9 with TRBJ2-1, with a possible D match to TRBD1 (6 bases). The CDR3 is 16 amino acids. From germline, CDR1 is SEHNR and CDR2 FQNEAQ (reference sequence). Trimming took 1 base from V and 3 from J, leaving 13 bases between them. The CDR3 region has the DNA TGTGCCAGCAGCTTAGGGCGGACAGAGTTCTACAATGAGCAGTTCTTC. Translated, it gives CASSLGRTEFYNEQFF.

The chain is built from TRBV5-1 and TRBJ2-5; 7 nucleotides match TRBD1. The J call may be incorrect, as the DNA end agrees better with TRBJ2-7. Germline assignment: CDR1 SGHRS and CDR2 YFSETQ. The CDR3 is 13 amino acids. CDR3 DNA sequence: TGCGCCAGCAGCCCGACAGGGTTTAACGAGCAGTACTTC. It codes for CASSPTGFNEQYF.

This clone has more than one count but fewer than ten. V gene TRBV4-3 combines with J gene TRBJ2-5; 13 nucleotides line up with TRBD2. Gene TRBJ2-7 matches the end of the DNA better, so the J call may be wrong. The CDR3 has 15 amino acids. The germline V gene encodes CDR1 LGHNA and CDR2 YSLEER. The CDR3 DNA follows: TGCGCCAGCAGCCAGGGGACTAGCGGGGCTTACGAGCAGTACTTC. This encodes CASSQGTSGAYEQYF.

This clone turned up a few times. This CDR3 is CAISESRAATNEKLFF. The CDR3 nucleotides are TGTGCCATCAGTGAGTCGCGGGCAGCGACTAATGAAAAACTGTTTTTT. The gene calls are TRBV10-3 and TRBJ1-4; D not resolved. The CDR3 is made up of 16 amino acids. V was clipped by 0 bases and J by 2 bases, with 10 bases between them. Germline CDR1 and CDR2: ENHRY and SYGVKD.

The chain is built from TRBV4-1 and TRBJ2-1; TRBD1 matches at 8 bases. Trimming cost V 1 base and J 1 base; bases outside gene matches: 3. In germline, CDR1 is MGHRA, CDR2 YSYEKL. This CDR3 has 16 amino acids. CDR3 region: CASSQAHRGSYNEQFF. The CDR3 region has the DNA TGCGCCAGCAGCCAAGCCCACAGGGGGTCCTACAATGAGCAGTTCTTC.

This rearrangement joins TRBV2 to TRBJ1-1; no clear D. The CDR3 totals 17 residues. CDR1 is SNHLY and CDR2 is FYNNEI in the germline V gene. The V end lost 4 bases, the J end lost 0 bases, and 18 bases lay between the germline ends. For the CDR3, the DNA is TGTGCCAGCAGTGCGAGGGCCGAAGTTTCTTTGAACACTGAAGCTTTCTTT. Its translation: CASSARAEVSLNTEAFF.

This clone occurred a few times. J is TRBJ2-7 and V is TRBV5-1; 13 bases align to TRBD2. The germline gives CDR1 SGHRS, CDR2 YFSETQ. The CDR3 sequence is 17 residues long. The trim removed 3 bases at V and 3 bases at J, leaving 9 bases unmatched. The CDR3 sequence: CASSSGLAGANIYEQYF. CDR3 nucleotide sequence: TGCGCCAGCAGCTCCGGACTAGCGGGGGCCAATATCTACGAGCAGTACTTC.

The chain employs TRBV6-1 and TRBJ2-2; the D gene is possibly TRBD1 (6 bases). Trimming pared 4 bases from V and 4 bases from J, leaving 19 bases between. This CDR3 region has 17 residues. From germline, CDR1 is MNHNS and CDR2 SASEGT. CDR3: CASSGGQGVFGTGELFF. CDR3 bases: TGTGCCAGCAGTGGGGGGCAGGGAGTATTCGGCACCGGGGAGCTGTTTTTT.

This clone was seen only once. Other DNA sequences in the same sample also yield this CDR3. The chain uses TRBV27 and TRBJ2-1; D remains unclear. This CDR3 has 13 residues. The germline CDR1 and CDR2 sequences are MNHEY and SMNVEV (reference sequence). V lost 6 bases and J 0 bases, leaving 6 bases between the germline ends. The CDR3 sequence: CASSSSSYNEQFF. The CDR3 DNA reads as TGTGCCAGCAGCTCTAGCTCCTACAATGAGCAGTTCTTC.

Here the CDR3 reads CASSQRDTGELFF. Here the CDR3 DNA reads TGTGCCAGCAGCCAAAGAGACACCGGGGAGCTGTTTTTT. The genes are TRBV7-6 and TRBJ2-2; D unresolved. Germline CDR1 reads SGHVS; CDR2 reads FNYEAQ. Trimming took off 5 bases at V and 3 bases at J, with 7 bases between the two ends. The CDR3 covers 13 residues. The full variable domain, its missing parts supplied by reference TRBV7-6 and TRBJ2-2, is GAGVSQSPRYKVTKRGQDVALRCDPISGHVSLYWYRQALGQGPEFLTYFNYEAQQDKSGLPNDRFSAERPEGSISTLTIQRTEQRDSAMYRCASSQRDTGELFFGEGSRLTVL.

This chain connects TRBV12-5 to TRBJ2-1; 10 positions match TRBD2. Trimming at V came to 1 base and at J to 1 base, leaving 4 bases not matched to a gene. CDR1 and CDR2 (germline): LGHNT, FRNRAP. This CDR3 has 17 amino acids. DNA for the CDR3: TGTGCTAGTGGTTTGGCACTAGCGGGGAGTTCCTACAATGAGCAGTTCTTC. This encodes CASGLALAGSSYNEQFF.

The chain is built from TRBV28 and TRBJ1-5; D might be TRBD1 (5 bases). Germline lookup yields CDR1 MDHEN and CDR2 SYDVKM. The length of the CDR3 is 15 residues. Trimming removed 6 bases at V and 4 bases at J, with 16 bases between. CDR3 nucleotides: TGTGCCAGCAGCCTGACCTCAGGGCGGAATCAGCCCCAGCATTTT. Translated: CASSLTSGRNQPQHF.

The rearrangement links TRBV7-9 to TRBJ1-5, with 8 bases that match TRBD1. With V trimmed by 5 bases and J by 5 bases, 8 bases remained unmatched. CDR3 length equals 15 residues. Looked up from germline, CDR1 is SEHNR and CDR2 is FQNEAQ (reference sequence). This CDR3 reads CASSKTGDEDQPQHF. The CDR3 nucleotides are TGTGCCAGCAGCAAGACAGGGGATGAGGATCAGCCCCAGCATTTT.

Regarding this clone: The same CDR3 arises from other DNA sequences in this sample as well. The V call is TRBV6-5, the J call TRBJ1-6; 11 bases align to TRBD1. The trim removed 0 bases at V and 8 bases at J, leaving 0 bases unmatched. This CDR3 spans 15 amino acids. Looked up from germline, CDR1 is MNHEY and CDR2 is SVGAGI. CDR3: CASSYSGQGDSPLHF. In nucleotides, the CDR3 is TGTGCCAGCAGTTACTCGGGACAGGGGGATTCACCCCTCCACTTT.

V is TRBV7-9 and J is TRBJ1-2, with TRBD1 matching 7 bases. Germline values: CDR1 SEHNR, CDR2 FQNEAQ (reference sequence). The CDR3 has 16 amino acids. V lost 5 bases and J lost 5; bases outside the gene matches: 14. The CDR3 DNA reads TGTGCCAGCAGCCAACAAGAGACAGGGACGACATATGGCTACACCTTC. Translating gives CASSQQETGTTYGYTF.